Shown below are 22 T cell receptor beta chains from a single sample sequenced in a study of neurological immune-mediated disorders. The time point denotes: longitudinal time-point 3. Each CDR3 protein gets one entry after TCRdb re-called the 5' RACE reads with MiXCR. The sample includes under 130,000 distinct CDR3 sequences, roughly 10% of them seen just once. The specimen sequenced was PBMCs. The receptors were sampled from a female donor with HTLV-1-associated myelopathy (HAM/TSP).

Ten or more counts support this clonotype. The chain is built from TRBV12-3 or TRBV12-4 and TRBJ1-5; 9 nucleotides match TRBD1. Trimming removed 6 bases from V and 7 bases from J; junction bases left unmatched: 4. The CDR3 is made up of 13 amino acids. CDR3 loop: CASSDRGWQPQHF. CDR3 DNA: TGTGCCAGCAGCGACAGGGGGTGGCAGCCCCAGCATTTT.

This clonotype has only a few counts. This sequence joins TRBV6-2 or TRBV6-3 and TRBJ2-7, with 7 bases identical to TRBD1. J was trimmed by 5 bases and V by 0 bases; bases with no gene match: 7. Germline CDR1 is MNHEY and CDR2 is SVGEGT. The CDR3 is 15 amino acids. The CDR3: CASSYSQGNSDEQYF. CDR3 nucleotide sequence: TGTGCCAGCAGTTACTCACAGGGGAATTCCGACGAGCAGTACTTC.

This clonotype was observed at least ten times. The DNA for the CDR3 is TGTGCCAGCAGTTTTTACAGGGAAGCCTACGAGCAGTACTTC. It codes for CASSFYREAYEQYF. The chain carries TRBV27 and TRBJ2-7, with D perhaps matching TRBD1 (6 bases). CDR3 length equals 14 residues. The germline gives CDR1 MNHEY, CDR2 SMNVEV (reference sequence). The V end was cut by 3 bases, the J end by 2 bases, with 11 bases between.

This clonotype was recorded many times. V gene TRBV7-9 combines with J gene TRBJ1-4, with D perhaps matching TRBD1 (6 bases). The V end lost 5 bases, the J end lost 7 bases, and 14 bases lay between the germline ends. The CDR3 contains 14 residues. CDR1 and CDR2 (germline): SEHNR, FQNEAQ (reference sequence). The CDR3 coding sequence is TGTGCCAGCAGCCCTACAGGGTTGGGTGAAAAACTGTTTTTT. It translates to CASSPTGLGEKLFF.

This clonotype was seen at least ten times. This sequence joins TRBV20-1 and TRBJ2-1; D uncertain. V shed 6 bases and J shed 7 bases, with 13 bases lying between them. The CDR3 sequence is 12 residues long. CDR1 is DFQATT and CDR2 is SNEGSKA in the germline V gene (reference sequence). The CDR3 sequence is CSATKAENEQFF. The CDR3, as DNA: TGCAGTGCCACCAAGGCGGAAAATGAGCAGTTCTTC.

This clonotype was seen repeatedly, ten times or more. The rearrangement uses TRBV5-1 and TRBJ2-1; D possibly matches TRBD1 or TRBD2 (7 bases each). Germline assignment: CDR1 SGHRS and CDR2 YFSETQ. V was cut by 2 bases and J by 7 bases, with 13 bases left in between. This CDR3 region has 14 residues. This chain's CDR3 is CASSFQGGTNEQFF. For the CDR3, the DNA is TGCGCCAGCAGCTTTCAGGGGGGGACGAATGAGCAGTTCTTC.

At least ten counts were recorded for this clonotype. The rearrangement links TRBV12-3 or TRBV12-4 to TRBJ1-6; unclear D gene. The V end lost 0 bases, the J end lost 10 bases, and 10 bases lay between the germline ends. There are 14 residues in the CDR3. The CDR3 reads CASSLARLGSPLHF. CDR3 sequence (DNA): TGTGCCAGCAGTTTAGCAAGGTTGGGATCACCCCTCCACTTT.

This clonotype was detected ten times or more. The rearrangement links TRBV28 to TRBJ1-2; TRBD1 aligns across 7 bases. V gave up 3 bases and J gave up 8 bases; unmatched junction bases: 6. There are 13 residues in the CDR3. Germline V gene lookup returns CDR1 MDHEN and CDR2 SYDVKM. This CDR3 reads CASSFQGGRGYTF. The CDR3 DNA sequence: TGTGCCAGCAGTTTCCAAGGGGGCAGAGGCTACACCTTC.

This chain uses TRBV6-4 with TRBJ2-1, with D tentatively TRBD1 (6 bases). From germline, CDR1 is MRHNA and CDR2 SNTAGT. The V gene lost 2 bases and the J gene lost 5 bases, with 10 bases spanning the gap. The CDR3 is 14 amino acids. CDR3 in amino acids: CASSDGQPNNEQFF. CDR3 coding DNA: TGTGCCAGCAGTGACGGACAGCCAAACAATGAGCAGTTCTTC.

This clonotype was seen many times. CDR3 protein: CASSLEAGVDSSSYNEQFF. The CDR3 DNA follows: TGTGCCAGCAGCTTAGAAGCGGGGGTCGACTCGAGCTCCTACAATGAGCAGTTCTTC. The rearrangement links TRBV7-9 to TRBJ2-1; the match to TRBD2 covers 8 bases. This CDR3 is built from 19 residues. V lost 1 base, J lost 0 bases, and 11 bases stayed unmatched. The germline gives CDR1 SEHNR, CDR2 FQNEAQ (reference sequence).

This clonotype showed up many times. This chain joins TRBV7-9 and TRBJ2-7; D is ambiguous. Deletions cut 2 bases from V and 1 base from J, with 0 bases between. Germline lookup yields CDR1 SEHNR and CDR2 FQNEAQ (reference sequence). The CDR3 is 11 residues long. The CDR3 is CASSLSYEQYF. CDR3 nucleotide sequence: TGTGCCAGCAGCTTATCCTACGAGCAGTACTTC.

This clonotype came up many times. The CDR3 coding sequence is TGTGCCAGCAGCTCACAGACGATGAATCAGCCCCAGCATTTT. Its translation: CASSSQTMNQPQHF. The V and J genes are TRBV2 and TRBJ1-5; D call uncertain. CDR1 SNHLY and CDR2 FYNNEI come from the germline V gene. Trimming cost V 6 bases and J 4 bases, with 13 bases left between them. The CDR3 is made up of 14 amino acids.

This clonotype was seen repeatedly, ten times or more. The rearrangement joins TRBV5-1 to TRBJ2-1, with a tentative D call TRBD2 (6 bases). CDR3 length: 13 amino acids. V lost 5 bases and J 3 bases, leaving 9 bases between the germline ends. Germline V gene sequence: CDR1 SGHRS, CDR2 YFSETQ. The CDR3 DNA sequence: TGCGCCAGCAGTCAGGACTACTACAATGAGCAGTTCTTC. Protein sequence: CASSQDYYNEQFF.

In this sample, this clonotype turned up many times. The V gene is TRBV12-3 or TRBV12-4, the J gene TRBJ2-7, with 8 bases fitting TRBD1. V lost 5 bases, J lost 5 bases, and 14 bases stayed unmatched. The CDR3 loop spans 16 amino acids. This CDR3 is CASSPTSDRGSHEQYF. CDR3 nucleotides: TGTGCCAGCAGTCCTACCTCAGACAGGGGTAGCCACGAGCAGTACTTC.

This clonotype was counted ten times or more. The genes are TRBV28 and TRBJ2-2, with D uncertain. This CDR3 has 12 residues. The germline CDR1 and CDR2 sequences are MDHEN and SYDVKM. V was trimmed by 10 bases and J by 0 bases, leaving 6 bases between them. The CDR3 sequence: CATVANTGELFF. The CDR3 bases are TGTGCCACCGTTGCGAACACCGGGGAGCTGTTTTTT.

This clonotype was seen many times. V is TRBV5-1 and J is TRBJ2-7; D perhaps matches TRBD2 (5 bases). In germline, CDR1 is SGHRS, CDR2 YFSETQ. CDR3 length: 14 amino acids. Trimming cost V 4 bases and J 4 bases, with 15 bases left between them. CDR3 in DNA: TGCGCCAGCAGCCCGGATACGGGGTCGTACGAGCAGTACTTC. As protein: CASSPDTGSYEQYF.

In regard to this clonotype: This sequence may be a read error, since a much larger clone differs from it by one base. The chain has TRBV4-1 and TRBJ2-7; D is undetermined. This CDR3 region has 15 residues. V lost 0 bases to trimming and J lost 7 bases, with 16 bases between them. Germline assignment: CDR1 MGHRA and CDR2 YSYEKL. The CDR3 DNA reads TGCGCCAGCAGCCAAGACCGCGAACAGCGCCGTGAGCAGTACTTC. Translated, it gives CASSQDREQRREQYF.

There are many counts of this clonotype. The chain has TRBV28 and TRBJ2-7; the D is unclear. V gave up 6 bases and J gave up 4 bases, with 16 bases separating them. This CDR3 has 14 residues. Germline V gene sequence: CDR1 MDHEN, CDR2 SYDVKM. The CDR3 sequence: CASSQTGRAYEQYF. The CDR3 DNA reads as TGTGCCAGCAGCCAGACCGGTCGGGCGTACGAGCAGTACTTC.

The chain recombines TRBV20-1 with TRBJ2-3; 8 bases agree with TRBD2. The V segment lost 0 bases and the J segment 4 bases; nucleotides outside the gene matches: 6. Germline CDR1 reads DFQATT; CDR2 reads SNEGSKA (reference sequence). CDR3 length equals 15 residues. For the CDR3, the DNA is TGCAGTGCTAGAGATCAGCCGGGGGGGGCAGATACGCAGTATTTT. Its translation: CSARDQPGGADTQYF.

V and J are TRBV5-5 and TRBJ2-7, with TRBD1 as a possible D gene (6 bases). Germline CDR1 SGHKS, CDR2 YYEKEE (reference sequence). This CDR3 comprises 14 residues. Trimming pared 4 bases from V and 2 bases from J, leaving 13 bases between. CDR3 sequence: CASSLYRDTYEQYF. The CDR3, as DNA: TGTGCCAGCAGCCTATACAGGGACACCTACGAGCAGTACTTC.

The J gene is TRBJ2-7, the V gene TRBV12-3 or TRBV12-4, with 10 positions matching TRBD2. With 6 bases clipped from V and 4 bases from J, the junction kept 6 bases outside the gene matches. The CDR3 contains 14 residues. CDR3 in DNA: TGTGCCAGCAGAATAGCGGGGGGCCCATACGAGCAGTACTTC. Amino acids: CASRIAGGPYEQYF.

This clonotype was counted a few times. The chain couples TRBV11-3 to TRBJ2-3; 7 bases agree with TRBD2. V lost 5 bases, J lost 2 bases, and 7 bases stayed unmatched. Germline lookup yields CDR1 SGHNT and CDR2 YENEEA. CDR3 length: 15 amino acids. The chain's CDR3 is CASSRDGTITDTQYF. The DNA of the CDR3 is TGTGCCAGCAGCCGTGACGGGACTATCACAGATACGCAGTATTTT.